These 32 T cell receptor beta chains were sequenced from one sample in a study of T-cell memory formation after mild COVID-19. TCRdb re-analysed the 5' RACE reads in MiXCR, keeping a single row per CDR3 protein. In the table there are about 57,000 distinct CDR3 sequences, 12% of which are singletons. The sequenced material came from PBMCs or a T cell subset sorted from them (not recorded which). The receptor set was obtained from a man between 18 and 35 years old who had mild COVID-19 (a few samples of this study predate the infection). Cell type and time point are not known.

The genes are TRBV4-2 and TRBJ2-1; no clear D. Germline assignment: CDR1 LGHNA and CDR2 YNFKEQ. The CDR3 totals 14 residues. Trimming took off 4 bases at V and 7 bases at J, with 14 bases between the two ends. CDR3 loop: CASSLANLGNEQFF. The CDR3 DNA reads TGTGCCAGCAGCCTTGCTAACTTGGGGAATGAGCAGTTCTTC.

The chain couples TRBV10-2 to TRBJ1-5; D is uncertain. From germline, CDR1 is WSHSY and CDR2 SAAADI. Trimming cost V 6 bases and J 2 bases, with 11 bases left between them. This CDR3 is built from 14 residues. CDR3 DNA: TGCGCCAGCAGCCCTACCGCGGGCAATCAGCCCCAGCATTTT. Amino acid sequence: CASSPTAGNQPQHF.

This clonotype came up many times. The V gene is TRBV7-9, the J gene TRBJ1-1; D call uncertain. The CDR3 covers 14 residues. Trimming took 7 bases from V and 0 from J, leaving 12 bases between them. Germline CDR1 and CDR2: SEHNR and FQNEAQ (reference sequence). The CDR3 sequence is CASNPSGMNTEAFF. The CDR3 DNA sequence: TGTGCCAGCAACCCATCGGGTATGAACACTGAAGCTTTCTTT.

This clonotype has at least ten counts. V gene TRBV7-2 combines with J gene TRBJ2-7, with 7 positions matching TRBD1. Germline V gene sequence: CDR1 SGHTA, CDR2 FQGNSA. Trimming cost V 3 bases and J 2 bases; bases outside gene matches: 1. This CDR3 is 13 amino acids long. The CDR3 is CASSFDRAYEQYV. CDR3 DNA sequence: TGTGCCAGCAGCTTCGACAGGGCCTACGAGCAGTACGTC.

This clonotype showed up many times. The chain is built from TRBV5-1 and TRBJ2-2, with 8 bases matching TRBD2. CDR1 and CDR2 from the germline V gene are SGHRS and YFSETQ. V dropped 5 bases and J dropped 0; count of bases not matched to a gene: 9. The CDR3 spans 17 residues. The CDR3 bases are TGCGCCAGCAGTAAGCGAGCGGGGGTACCGAACACCGGGGAGCTGTTTTTT. It translates to CASSKRAGVPNTGELFF.

The V call is TRBV4-3, the J call TRBJ2-7; D is possibly TRBD1 (6 bases). Deletions cut 0 bases from V and 1 base from J, with 25 bases between. The V gene's germline CDR1 is LGHNA and CDR2 YSLEER. This CDR3 has 20 amino acids. The CDR3 spells CASSQDRVRRRTGQSYEQYF. The CDR3 bases are TGCGCCAGCAGCCAAGACCGGGTTAGAAGGAGGACCGGACAGTCCTACGAGCAGTACTTC.

This clonotype was counted only a few times. The chain carries TRBV7-9 and TRBJ1-2; D remains unclear. With 1 base removed from V and 4 bases from J, the gap between germline ends came to 4 bases. This CDR3 has 12 residues. Germline CDR1 is SEHNR and CDR2 is FQNEAQ (reference sequence). CDR3 DNA: TGTGCCAGCAGCTTAGAGGTCTATGGCTACACCTTC. Translation: CASSLEVYGYTF. The whole variable domain, filled in from reference TRBV7-9 and TRBJ1-2, reads DTGVSQNPRHKITKRGQNVTFRCDPISEHNRLYWYRQTLGQGPEFLTYFQNEAQLEKSRLLSDRFSAERPKGSFSTLEIQRTEQGDSAMYLCASSLEVYGYTFGSGTRLTVV.

The chain joins TRBV7-9 to TRBJ2-1; D uncertain. Germline values: CDR1 SEHNR, CDR2 FQNEAQ (reference sequence). The V gene lost 3 bases and the J gene lost 2 bases, with 14 bases spanning the gap. The CDR3 covers 16 residues. CDR3 in amino acids: CASSFTRGSTYNEQFF. CDR3 coding DNA: TGTGCCAGCAGCTTTACTCGTGGGTCGACCTACAATGAGCAGTTCTTC.

V is TRBV29-1 and J is TRBJ2-3, with TRBD2 identical over 11 bases. The length of the CDR3 is 18 residues. V trimming: 7 bases; J trimming: 3 bases; junction bases outside the gene matches: 18. Germline lookup yields CDR1 SQVTM and CDR2 ANQGSEA. The CDR3 DNA reads as TGCAGCGGGTCTTGGGGACTAGCGGAAGGGAAGGGAACAGATACGCAGTATTTT. Residues: CSGSWGLAEGKGTDTQYF.

Many counts were recorded for this clonotype. J is TRBJ1-4 and V is TRBV7-2, with D perhaps TRBD1 (6 bases). The CDR3 has 17 amino acids. V was trimmed by 5 bases and J by 0 bases, leaving 16 bases between them. CDR1 and CDR2 (germline): SGHTA, FQGNSA. CDR3 region: CASSPWGAAATNEKLFF. In nucleotides, the CDR3 is TGTGCCAGCAGCCCTTGGGGGGCAGCTGCAACTAATGAAAAACTGTTTTTT.

This clonotype occurred many times. The chain recombines TRBV6-1 with TRBJ2-5, with TRBD2 as a possible D gene (5 bases). This CDR3 has 14 amino acids. CDR1 and CDR2 (germline): MNHNS, SASEGT. Trimming removed 8 bases from V and 2 bases from J, with 15 bases in between. This CDR3 reads CASSGNGHQETQYF. The CDR3 region has the DNA TGTGCCAGCTCGGGGAATGGGCATCAAGAGACCCAGTACTTC.

This clonotype was seen only a few times. J is TRBJ2-3 and V is TRBV25-1; D may correspond to TRBD1 or TRBD2 (6 bases each). Germline assignment: CDR1 MGHDK and CDR2 SYGVNS. Trimming left V 6 bases short and J 8 bases short, with 27 bases between. The CDR3 is made up of 17 amino acids. The CDR3 DNA reads as TGTGCCAGCAGCCTCGGGGTGGGCAAGGGGGGTGTCGGTACGCAGTATTTT. This translates into CASSLGVGKGGVGTQYF.

This clonotype was observed a handful of times. The rearrangement uses TRBV2 and TRBJ1-4, with D hard to call. The CDR3 consists of 13 residues. CDR1 and CDR2 from the germline V gene are SNHLY and FYNNEI. Trimming removed 3 bases at V and 8 bases at J, with 10 bases between. The chain's CDR3 is CASSEGSSEKLFF. The CDR3 bases are TGTGCCAGCAGTGAGGGCTCTAGCGAAAAACTGTTTTTT.

For the CDR3, the DNA is TGTGCCAGCAGCTCCCTTCGGACAGGGGTTGTTCAGCCCCAGCATTTT. It translates to CASSSLRTGVVQPQHF. This chain connects TRBV28 to TRBJ1-5; TRBD1 matches at 9 bases. Germline-derived CDR1 and CDR2 are MDHEN and SYDVKM. With V trimmed by 6 bases and J by 6 bases, 12 bases remained unmatched. The CDR3 runs to 16 residues.

This chain links TRBV9 with TRBJ1-5, with D uncertain. The CDR3 length is 13 residues. The germline V gene has CDR1 SGDLS and CDR2 YYNGEE. Trimming removed 0 bases at V and 5 bases at J, with 6 bases between. The CDR3 nucleotides are TGTGCCAGCAGCGTAGATGCGGATCAGCCCCAGCATTTT. Amino acids: CASSVDADQPQHF.

This clonotype was detected only a few times. V and J are TRBV4-1 and TRBJ2-4; 7 bases match TRBD1. Germline CDR1 and CDR2: MGHRA and YSYEKL. The CDR3 loop spans 15 amino acids. V was clipped by 3 bases and J by 4 bases; unmatched bases: 6. CDR3 DNA sequence: TGCGCCAGCAGCCACCGTGGGACAGTAAAAAACATTCAGTACTTC. Translated: CASSHRGTVKNIQYF.

The rearrangement links TRBV29-1 to TRBJ1-1; TRBD1 is a possible D gene (5 bases). The CDR3 runs 11 residues. Between the trimmed V and J ends, which lost 5 bases and 8 bases, there was a span of 12 bases. CDR1 and CDR2 from the germline V gene are SQVTM and ANQGSEA. The CDR3 region has the DNA TGCAGCGTTAAGGTGCAGGGAGAAGCTTTCTTT. This gives the protein CSVKVQGEAFF.

The CDR3 here is CASSRDRPTDTQYF. The CDR3 DNA reads TGTGCCTCCAGTCGGGACAGGCCCACAGATACGCAGTATTTT. This rearrangement joins TRBV9 to TRBJ2-3; TRBD1 agrees at 8 bases. V dropped 10 bases and J dropped 2; count of bases not matched to a gene: 9. This CDR3 has 14 residues. The germline V gene encodes CDR1 SGDLS and CDR2 YYNGEE.

This clonotype was observed many times. The rearrangement uses TRBV5-1 and TRBJ1-6; D is unresolved. The CDR3 has 16 amino acids. The germline V gene encodes CDR1 SGHRS and CDR2 YFSETQ. Trimming shortened V by 4 bases and J by 7 bases, and 18 bases separated the two germline ends. The CDR3 protein is CASSQTPGAINSPLHF. CDR3 nucleotides: TGCGCCAGCAGCCAAACCCCCGGAGCTATCAATTCACCCCTCCACTTT.

The rearrangement joins TRBV20-1 to TRBJ2-4; D is possibly TRBD1 or TRBD2 (5 bases each). CDR1 and CDR2 (germline): DFQATT, SNEGSKA (reference sequence). The CDR3 runs 14 residues. V was shortened by 1 base and J by 0 bases, with 7 bases between the two germline ends. In nucleotides, the CDR3 is TGCAGTGCTAGAGCCGGGACAGCCAAAAACATTCAGTACTTC. The encoded protein is CSARAGTAKNIQYF.

The V gene is TRBV5-1, the J gene TRBJ1-1; D is unresolved. Between the trimmed V and J ends, which lost 1 base and 0 bases, there was a span of 10 bases. Germline-derived CDR1 and CDR2 are SGHRS and YFSETQ. The CDR3 is made up of 15 amino acids. The CDR3 protein is CASSLTVTMNTEAFF. In nucleotides, the CDR3 is TGCGCCAGCAGCTTGACCGTCACGATGAACACTGAAGCTTTCTTT. Supplemented by reference TRBV5-1 and TRBJ1-1, the full variable domain reads KAGVTQTPRYLIKTRGQQVTLSCSPISGHRSVSWYQQTPGQGLQFLFEYFSETQRNKGNFPGRFSGRQFSNSRSEMNVSTLELGDSALYLCASSLTVTMNTEAFFGQGTRLTVV.

The table lists this clonotype with many counts. CDR3 loop: CASSPGGQGSDEQFF. DNA of the CDR3: TGCGCCAGCAGCCCCGGAGGACAGGGTAGCGATGAGCAGTTCTTC. The V gene is TRBV5-1, the J gene TRBJ2-1; 8 bases line up with TRBD1. This CDR3 contains 15 residues. V shed 4 bases and J 8 bases; nucleotides not matched to a gene: 11. Germline CDR1 and CDR2: SGHRS and YFSETQ.

This clonotype was seen more than once but under ten times. J is TRBJ2-2 and V is TRBV7-9, with D unclear. Germline V gene data show CDR1 as SEHNR and CDR2 as FQNEAQ (reference sequence). The ends were cut back, 2 bases at V and 2 bases at J, with 9 bases in the middle. The length of the CDR3 is 15 residues. The CDR3 bases are TGTGCCAGCAGCTTAATCAGGAGTAACACCGGGGAGCTGTTTTTT. It translates to CASSLIRSNTGELFF.

This clonotype was picked up a small number of times. The chain recombines TRBV20-1 with TRBJ1-1; 9 bases match TRBD1. Trimming took 6 bases from V and 3 from J; bases not matched to a gene: 5. This CDR3 contains 13 residues. The germline V gene has CDR1 DFQATT and CDR2 SNEGSKA (reference sequence). CDR3 sequence reads: CSAKQGAYTEAFF. The DNA for the CDR3 is TGCAGTGCCAAACAGGGGGCTTACACTGAAGCTTTCTTT.

This clonotype was counted many times. The J gene is TRBJ2-5, the V gene TRBV20-1, with D possibly called TRBD1 or TRBD2 (6 bases each). The ends were cut back, 3 bases at V and 3 bases at J, with 20 bases in the middle. This CDR3 is 16 amino acids long. Germline loops: CDR1 DFQATT, CDR2 SNEGSKA (reference sequence). Written as DNA, the CDR3 is TGCAGTGCTAGCGCCCGGGGGCGGGGAATGAAAGAGACCCAGTACTTC. Translating it yields CSASARGRGMKETQYF.

The table lists this clonotype with many counts. The chain combines TRBV10-3 with TRBJ1-6; the D gene is possibly TRBD1 (6 bases). Trimming stripped 0 bases from V and 8 bases from J, with 14 bases between. Germline CDR1 is ENHRY and CDR2 is SYGVKD. This CDR3 comprises 16 residues. CDR3 sequence: CAISESRQAMDSPLHF. CDR3 in DNA: TGTGCCATCAGTGAGTCGAGACAGGCCATGGATTCACCCCTCCACTTT.

Many counts were recorded for this clonotype. CDR3 DNA: TGTGCCAGCAGCTCTTACACCGGGGAGCTGTTTTTT. Amino acid sequence: CASSSYTGELFF. The chain carries TRBV5-4 and TRBJ2-2, with D unresolved. Per germline, CDR1 SGHNT and CDR2 YYREEE (reference sequence). The CDR3 covers 12 residues. V dropped 3 bases and J dropped 3 bases, with 3 bases sitting between them.

This clonotype was seen ten or more times. This chain connects TRBV4-1 to TRBJ2-1; perhaps D is TRBD1 or TRBD2 (5 bases each). Between the trimmed V and J ends, which lost 0 bases and 13 bases, there was a span of 16 bases. The CDR3 spans 14 residues. CDR1 and CDR2 from the germline V gene are MGHRA and YSYEKL. The CDR3 here is CASSQDTSRDEQFF. As DNA, the CDR3 is TGCGCCAGCAGCCAAGATACCTCCCGGGACGAACAGTTCTTC.

This clonotype has more than one count but fewer than ten. The chain couples TRBV4-1 to TRBJ1-1; D possibly corresponds to TRBD1 (5 bases). This CDR3 comprises 18 residues. Deletions cut 0 bases from V and 1 base from J, with 18 bases between. Germline V gene data show CDR1 as MGHRA and CDR2 as YSYEKL. The CDR3: CASSQERGRAGTNTEAFF. The CDR3 bases are TGCGCCAGCAGCCAAGAGCGGGGTCGAGCAGGGACGAACACTGAAGCTTTCTTT.

This clonotype was seen many times. V usage is TRBV10-3 and J usage is TRBJ2-3, with 12 bases lining up with TRBD2. There are 14 residues in the CDR3. The germline V gene has CDR1 ENHRY and CDR2 SYGVKD. J was trimmed by 5 bases and V by 9 bases; bases with no gene match: 6. The CDR3 loop reads CAMASGGALDTQYF. CDR3 bases: TGTGCCATGGCTAGCGGGGGGGCTCTAGATACGCAGTATTTT.

The chain couples TRBV12-3 or TRBV12-4 to TRBJ2-1; tentatively, D is TRBD2 (5 bases). The germline V and J ends were trimmed by 7 bases and 4 bases, with 17 bases remaining between them. The CDR3 is made up of 15 amino acids. The CDR3 protein is CASIPESGTYNEQFF. The DNA of the CDR3 is TGTGCCAGCATTCCAGAGTCGGGAACTTACAATGAGCAGTTCTTC.

The gene calls are TRBV7-9 and TRBJ2-1; 8 bases align to TRBD2. Losses at the gene ends were 5 bases for V and 0 bases for J; bases not matched to a gene: 12. This CDR3 has 18 amino acids. Germline V gives CDR1 SEHNR, CDR2 FQNEAQ (reference sequence). The CDR3 loop is CASSPGVAGTSSYNEQFF. The CDR3 bases are TGTGCCAGCAGCCCGGGAGTAGCGGGAACCAGCTCCTACAATGAGCAGTTCTTC.